Sequencing of this TCR beta chain was carried out in a study of cytomegalovirus exposure and HLA in healthy donors. Findings and caveats of the study: Some TCR beta chains (about 170 of them) were listed as cytomegalovirus-associated.

Notes on this clone: What it recognizes is unknown.

This CDR3 has 14 amino acids. The V end was cut by 6 bases, the J end by 8 bases, with 19 bases between. The germline CDR1 and CDR2 sequences are MNHNY and SVGAGI (reference sequence). The PCR used 60 Vbeta and 13 Jbeta primers. Only in-frame clones appear in the TCRdb table, and some are missing; sequencing was by immunoSEQ multiplex PCR. The data contain about 120,000 clones, about 60% of them seen just once; the ten biggest clones take up approximately 11%. J is TRBJ1-2 and V is TRBV6-6; D is uncertain. The specimen was PBMCs. The sequence came from a man aged 40-49 years in good health and CMV-seropositive. CDR3 sequence (DNA): TGTGCCAGCAGGGTTGGAGTGCGTGCCTACGGCTACACCTTC. It encodes CASRVGVRAYGYTF.